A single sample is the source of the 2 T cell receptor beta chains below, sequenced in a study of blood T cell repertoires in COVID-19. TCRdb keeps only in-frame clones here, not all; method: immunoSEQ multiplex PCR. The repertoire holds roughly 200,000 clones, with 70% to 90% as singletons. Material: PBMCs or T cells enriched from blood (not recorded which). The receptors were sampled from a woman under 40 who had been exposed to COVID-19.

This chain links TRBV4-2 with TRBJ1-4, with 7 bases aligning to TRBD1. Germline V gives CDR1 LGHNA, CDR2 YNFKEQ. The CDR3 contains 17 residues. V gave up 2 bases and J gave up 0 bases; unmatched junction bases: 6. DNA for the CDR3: TGTGCCAGCAGCCAACGGACAGGCCCCGCAACTAATGAAAAACTGTTTTTT. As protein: CASSQRTGPATNEKLFF.

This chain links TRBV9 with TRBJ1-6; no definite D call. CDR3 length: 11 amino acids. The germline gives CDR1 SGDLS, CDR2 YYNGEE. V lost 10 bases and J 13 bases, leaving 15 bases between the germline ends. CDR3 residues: CARGVEAPLHF. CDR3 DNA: TGTGCCCGCGGAGTGGAAGCGCCCCTCCACTTT.